The present T cell receptor beta chain was sequenced within a study of blood T cell repertoires in COVID-19. In the source study's methods: Amplification of reference gene primers provided the estimated nucleated cell counts. Assay used: immunoSEQ multiplex PCR; TCRdb lists only in-frame clones, some missing. V and J calls plus clone size are reproduced from that table; the DNA served to infer D and trimming. The profile shows 180,000 or so clones, 76% of them singletons. Per germline, CDR1 SEHNR and CDR2 FQNEAQ (reference sequence). Trimming removed 7 bases from V and 5 bases from J; junction bases left unmatched: 11. This CDR3 comprises 15 residues.

This rearrangement joins TRBV7-9 to TRBJ2-3; 8 bases align to TRBD1. Sequencing used peripheral blood. The clonotype originates from a woman aged 45-60 years with active or convalescent COVID-19. CDR3 nucleotides: TGTGCCAGCACCTACCCAGGACAGGGTGAAGATACGCAGTATTTT. Translating it yields CASTYPGQGEDTQYF. The variable domain in full, with the rest retrieved from reference TRBV7-9 and TRBJ2-3, is DTGVSQNPRHKITKRGQNVTFRCDPISEHNRLYWYRQTLGQGPEFLTYFQNEAQLEKSRLLSDRFSAERPKGSFSTLEIQRTEQGDSAMYLCASTYPGQGEDTQYFGPGTRLTVL.